Each of the 10 T cell receptor beta chains below was sequenced from the same sample in a study of control samples from healthy donors and cancer patients. Sequenced by immunoSEQ multiplex PCR; TCRdb stores in-frame clones only, minus some. This table has 75,000 to 95,000 clones, 70% to 85% appearing once. Sequencing used PBMCs. These receptors were obtained from a man between 65 and 80 years old with lung cancer.

In this sample, this clone turned up once. This rearrangement joins TRBV7-9 to TRBJ1-2, with 7 bases lining up with TRBD1. Germline loops: CDR1 SEHNR, CDR2 FQNEAQ (reference sequence). With 5 bases clipped from V and 4 bases from J, the junction kept 4 bases outside the gene matches. This CDR3 has 13 amino acids. The CDR3 reads CASSADRVYGYTF. CDR3 nucleotide sequence: TGTGCCAGCAGCGCAGACAGGGTCTATGGCTACACCTTC.

The V call is TRBV4-3, the J call TRBJ1-2; a weak D match, TRBD1 (5 bases). Trimming stripped 4 bases from V and 7 bases from J, with 10 bases between. The germline gives CDR1 LGHNA, CDR2 YSLEER. The CDR3 is 12 residues long. CDR3 sequence (DNA): TGCGCCAGCAGCCCGTCGGGGGGTGGCTACACCTTC. Protein product: CASSPSGGGYTF.

This clone was recorded a few times. The chain links TRBV10-1 to TRBJ1-5; tentative D call: TRBD1 (5 bases). From germline, CDR1 is WNHNN and CDR2 SYGVQD (reference sequence). The CDR3 totals 18 residues. V lost 9 bases, J lost 0 bases, and 24 bases lay in between. CDR3 loop: CAREHDSSTKNSNQPQHF. Written as DNA, the CDR3 is TGCGCCAGGGAGCACGACAGCTCCACCAAAAATAGCAATCAGCCCCAGCATTTT.

CDR3 coding DNA: TGTGCCAGCAGCAAGTCCGTAGGACAAGCGAATAATGAAAAACTGTTTTTT. It yields the protein CASSKSVGQANNEKLFF. The chain carries TRBV21-1 and TRBJ1-4; no DNA check was done on the table's D call, TRBD1. TRBV21-1 is noted as a pseudogene. This CDR3 spans 17 amino acids.

CDR3 in amino acids: CASSYSDLQGGYTF. In DNA, the CDR3 is TGTGCCAGCAGTTACTCTGATCTCCAGGGAGGCTACACCTTC. V usage is TRBV6-6 and J usage is TRBJ1-2; D possibly corresponds to TRBD1 (5 bases). Germline V lookup: CDR1 MNHNY, CDR2 SVGAGI (reference sequence). V lost 0 bases, J lost 8 bases, and 13 bases lay in between. The CDR3 runs to 14 residues.

The chain couples TRBV30 to TRBJ1-2; TRBD1 matches at 8 bases. Germline CDR1 is GTSNPN and CDR2 is SVGIG (reference sequence). V shed 3 bases and J 3 bases; nucleotides not matched to a gene: 9. The CDR3 is made up of 15 amino acids. This CDR3 is CAWSPDRGTHYGYTF. The CDR3 nucleotides are TGTGCCTGGAGCCCCGACAGGGGAACGCACTATGGCTACACCTTC.

DNA for the CDR3: TGCGCCAGCAGCTCCATCCGCAGGACAGGGGGTAGCACAGATACGCAGTATTTT. It is translated as CASSSIRRTGGSTDTQYF. The chain combines TRBV5-1 with TRBJ2-3; 10 bases are a match to TRBD1. The germline gives CDR1 SGHRS, CDR2 YFSETQ. CDR3 size: 18 residues. With 3 bases clipped from V and 0 bases from J, the junction kept 10 bases outside the gene matches.

The V and J genes are TRBV18 and TRBJ1-2; a possible D gene is TRBD1 (6 bases). Looked up from germline, CDR1 is KGHSH and CDR2 is LQKENI. The CDR3 runs to 14 residues. V was trimmed by 3 bases and J by 7 bases, leaving 15 bases between them. The CDR3 sequence: CASSPPQGLRGYTF. The CDR3 nucleotides are TGTGCCAGCTCACCCCCTCAGGGGTTACGTGGCTACACCTTC. Together with reference TRBV18 and TRBJ1-2, the CDR3 gives the full variable domain: NAGVMQNPRHLVRRRGQEARLRCSPMKGHSHVYWYRQLPEEGLKFMVYLQKENIIDESGMPKERFSAEFPKEGPSILRIQQVVRGDSAAYFCASSPPQGLRGYTFGSGTRLTVV.

This rearrangement joins TRBV7-8 to TRBJ1-1; the D is unclear. The CDR3 covers 15 residues. Per germline, CDR1 SGHVS and CDR2 FQNEAQ. Trimming removed 1 base at V and 1 base at J, with 10 bases between. CDR3 region: CASSLVDLPNTEAFF. In nucleotides, the CDR3 is TGTGCCAGCAGCTTAGTGGACCTCCCGAACACTGAAGCTTTCTTT.

The chain links TRBV28 to TRBJ2-7, with D hard to call. The CDR3 is 12 amino acids. Germline V gives CDR1 MDHEN, CDR2 SYDVKM. Trimming removed 2 bases at V and 2 bases at J, with 4 bases between. In DNA form, the CDR3 reads TGTGCCAGCAGTTTAAACACCTACGAGCAGTACTTC. Its translation: CASSLNTYEQYF.